This T cell receptor beta chain was documented in a study of identical twins. Study outcomes and limitations: Invariant MAIT and iNKT cells may have partly biased zero-insertion analyses.

This clonotype was observed a handful of times. Its antigen remains unidentified. From germline, CDR1 is LNHNV and CDR2 YYDKDF (reference sequence). V lost 4 bases to trimming and J lost 0 bases, with 10 bases between them. CDR3 length: 15 amino acids. TCRdb reanalysed the 5' RACE reads using MiXCR and keeps one entry per CDR3 protein. The data hold about 390,000 distinct CDR3 sequences, with around 9.7% observed a single time. The gene calls are TRBV15 and TRBJ2-1, with TRBD2 as a possible D gene (5 bases). The TCR sequence derives from a woman in her forties or fifties in good health. Sequenced: naive T cells sorted from blood. DNA for the CDR3: TGTGCCACCAGCAAATGGACTGGCTCCTACAATGAGCAGTTCTTC. This translates into CATSKWTGSYNEQFF.